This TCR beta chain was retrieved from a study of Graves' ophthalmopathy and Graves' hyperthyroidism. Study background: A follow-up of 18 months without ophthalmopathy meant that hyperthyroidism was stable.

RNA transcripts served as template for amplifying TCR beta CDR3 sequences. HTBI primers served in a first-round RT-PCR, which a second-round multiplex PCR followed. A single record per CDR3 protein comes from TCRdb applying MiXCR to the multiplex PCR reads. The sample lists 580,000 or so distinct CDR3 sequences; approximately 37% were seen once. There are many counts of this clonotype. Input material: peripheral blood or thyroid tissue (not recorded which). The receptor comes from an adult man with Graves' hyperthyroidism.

This CDR3 is CSVRAGANTGELFF. CDR3 DNA: TGCAGCGTTCGGGCGGGAGCGAACACCGGGGAGCTGTTTTTT. The chain joins TRBV29-1 to TRBJ2-2; 7 bases line up with TRBD2. The germline gives CDR1 SQVTM, CDR2 ANQGSEA. V trimming: 5 bases; J trimming: 0 bases; junction bases outside the gene matches: 3. The CDR3 consists of 14 residues.